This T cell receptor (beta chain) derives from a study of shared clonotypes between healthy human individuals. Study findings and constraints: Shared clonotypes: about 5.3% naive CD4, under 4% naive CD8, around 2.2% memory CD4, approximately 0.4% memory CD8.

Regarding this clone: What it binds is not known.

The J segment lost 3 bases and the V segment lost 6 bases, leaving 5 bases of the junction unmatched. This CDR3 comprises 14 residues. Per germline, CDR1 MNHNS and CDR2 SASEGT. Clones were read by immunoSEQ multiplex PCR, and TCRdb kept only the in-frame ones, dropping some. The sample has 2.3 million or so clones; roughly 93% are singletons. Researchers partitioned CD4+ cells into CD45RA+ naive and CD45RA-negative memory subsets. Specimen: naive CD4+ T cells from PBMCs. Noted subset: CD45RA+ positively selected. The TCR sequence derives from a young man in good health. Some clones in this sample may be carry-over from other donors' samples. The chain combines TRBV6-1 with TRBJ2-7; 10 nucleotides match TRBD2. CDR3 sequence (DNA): TGTGCCAGCAGAGTACTAGCGGGGTTCTACGAGCAGTACTTC. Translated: CASRVLAGFYEQYF.